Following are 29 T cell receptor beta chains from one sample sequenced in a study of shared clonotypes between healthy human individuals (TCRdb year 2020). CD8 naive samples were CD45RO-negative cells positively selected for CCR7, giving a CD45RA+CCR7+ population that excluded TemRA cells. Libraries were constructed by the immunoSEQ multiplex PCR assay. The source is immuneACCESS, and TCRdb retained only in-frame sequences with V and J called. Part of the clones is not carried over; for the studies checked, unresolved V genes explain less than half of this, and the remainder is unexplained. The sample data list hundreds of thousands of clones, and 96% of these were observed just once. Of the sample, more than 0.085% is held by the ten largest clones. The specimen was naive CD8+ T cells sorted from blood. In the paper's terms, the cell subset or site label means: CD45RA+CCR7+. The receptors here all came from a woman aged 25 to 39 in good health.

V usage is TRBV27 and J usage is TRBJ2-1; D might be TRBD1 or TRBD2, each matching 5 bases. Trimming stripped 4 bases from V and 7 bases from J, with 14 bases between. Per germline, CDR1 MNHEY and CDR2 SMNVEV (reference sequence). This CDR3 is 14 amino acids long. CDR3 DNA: TGTGCCAGCAGTTCCCGGGACCCCGGGAATGAGCAGTTCTTC. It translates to CASSSRDPGNEQFF.

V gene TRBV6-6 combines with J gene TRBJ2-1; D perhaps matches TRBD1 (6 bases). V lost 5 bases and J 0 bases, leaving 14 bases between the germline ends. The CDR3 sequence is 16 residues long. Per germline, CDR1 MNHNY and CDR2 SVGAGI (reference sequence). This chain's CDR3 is CASSRPQGSSYNEQFF. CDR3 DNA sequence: TGTGCCAGCAGTCGCCCCCAGGGGAGCTCCTACAATGAGCAGTTCTTC.

As DNA, the CDR3 is TGTGCCAGCAGTTTTGACAGGAATGAGCAGTTCTTC. Translating it yields CASSFDRNEQFF. The rearrangement uses TRBV6-5 and TRBJ2-1; a possible D gene is TRBD1 (6 bases). Trimming left V 4 bases short and J 7 bases short, with 8 bases between. Germline CDR1 and CDR2: MNHEY and SVGAGI. The CDR3 runs to 12 residues.

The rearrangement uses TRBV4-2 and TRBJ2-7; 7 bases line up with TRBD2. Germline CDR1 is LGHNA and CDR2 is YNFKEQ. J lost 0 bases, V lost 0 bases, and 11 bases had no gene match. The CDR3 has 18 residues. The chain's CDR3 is CASSQESSGEWGSYEQYF. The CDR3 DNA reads TGTGCCAGCAGCCAAGAATCTAGCGGCGAATGGGGCTCCTACGAGCAGTACTTC.

The DNA of the CDR3 is TGTGCCAGCAGTTTGGTGGGACTAGCGGAGACCTACGAGCAGTACTTC. Residues: CASSLVGLAETYEQYF. The chain is built from TRBV28 and TRBJ2-7; 11 bases map to TRBD2. The ends lost 3 bases at V and 2 bases at J; junction bases unmatched: 6. From germline, CDR1 is MDHEN and CDR2 SYDVKM. The CDR3 extends over 16 amino acids. The full variable domain, rest sourced from reference TRBV28 and TRBJ2-7, is DVKVTQSSRYLVKRTGEKVFLECVQDMDHENMFWYRQDPGLGLRLIYFSYDVKMKEKGDIPEGYSVSREKKERFSLILESASTNQTSMYLCASSLVGLAETYEQYFGPGTRLTVT.

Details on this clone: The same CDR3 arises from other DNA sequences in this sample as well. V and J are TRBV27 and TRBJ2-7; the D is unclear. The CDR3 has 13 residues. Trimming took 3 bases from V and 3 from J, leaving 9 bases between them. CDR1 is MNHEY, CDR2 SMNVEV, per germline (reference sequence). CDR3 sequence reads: CASSFGADYEQYF. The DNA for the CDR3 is TGTGCCAGCAGTTTCGGCGCAGACTACGAGCAGTACTTC.

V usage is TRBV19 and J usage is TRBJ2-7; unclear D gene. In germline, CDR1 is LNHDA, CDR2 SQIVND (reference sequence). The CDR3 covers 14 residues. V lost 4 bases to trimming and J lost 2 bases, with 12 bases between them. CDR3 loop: CASSNPPLTYEQYF. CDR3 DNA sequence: TGTGCCAGTAGTAATCCGCCCCTAACCTACGAGCAGTACTTC. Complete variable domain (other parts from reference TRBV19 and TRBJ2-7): DGGITQSPKYLFRKEGQNVTLSCEQNLNHDAMYWYRQDPGQGLRLIYYSQIVNDFQKGDIAEGYSVSREKKESFPLTVTSAQKNPTAFYLCASSNPPLTYEQYFGPGTRLTVT.

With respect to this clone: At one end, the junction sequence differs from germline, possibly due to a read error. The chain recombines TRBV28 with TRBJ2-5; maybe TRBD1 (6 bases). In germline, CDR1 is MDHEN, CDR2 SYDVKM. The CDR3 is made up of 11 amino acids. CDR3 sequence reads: CASSPGTFEHF. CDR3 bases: TGTGCCAGCAGTCCCGGGACATTCGAGCACTTC.

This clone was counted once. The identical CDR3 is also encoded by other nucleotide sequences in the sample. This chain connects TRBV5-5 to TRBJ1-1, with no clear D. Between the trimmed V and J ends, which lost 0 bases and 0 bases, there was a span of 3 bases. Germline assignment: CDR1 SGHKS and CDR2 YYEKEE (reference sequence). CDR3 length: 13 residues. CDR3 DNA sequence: TGTGCCAGCAGCTTGGGGCTGAACACTGAAGCTTTCTTT. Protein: CASSLGLNTEAFF.

For the CDR3, the DNA is TGTGCCAGCAGTTCCCGAGCTGAAAGCTCCTACAATGAGCAGTTCTTC. This sequence encodes CASSSRAESSYNEQFF. J is TRBJ2-1 and V is TRBV28; no clear D gene. Trimming pared 4 bases from V and 0 bases from J, leaving 13 bases between. The CDR3 totals 16 residues. From germline, CDR1 is MDHEN and CDR2 SYDVKM. Drawing the rest from reference TRBV28 and TRBJ2-1, the complete variable domain is DVKVTQSSRYLVKRTGEKVFLECVQDMDHENMFWYRQDPGLGLRLIYFSYDVKMKEKGDIPEGYSVSREKKERFSLILESASTNQTSMYLCASSSRAESSYNEQFFGPGTRLTVL.

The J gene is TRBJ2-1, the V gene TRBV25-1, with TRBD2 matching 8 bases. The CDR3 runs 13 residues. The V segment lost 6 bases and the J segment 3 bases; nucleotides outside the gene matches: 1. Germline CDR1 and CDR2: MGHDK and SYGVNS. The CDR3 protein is CASSRGGYNEQFF. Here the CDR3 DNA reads TGTGCCAGCAGCCGGGGGGGCTACAATGAGCAGTTCTTC. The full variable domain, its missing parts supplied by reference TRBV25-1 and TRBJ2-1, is EADIYQTPRYLVIGTGKKITLECSQTMGHDKMYWYQQDPGMELHLIHYSYGVNSTEKGDLSSESTVSRIRTEHFPLTLESARPSHTSQYLCASSRGGYNEQFFGPGTRLTVL.

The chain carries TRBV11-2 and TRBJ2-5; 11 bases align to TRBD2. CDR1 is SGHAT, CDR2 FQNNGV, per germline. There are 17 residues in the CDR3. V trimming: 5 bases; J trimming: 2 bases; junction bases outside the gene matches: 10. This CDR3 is CASSHRLTSGKQETQYF. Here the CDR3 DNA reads TGTGCCAGCAGCCACCGTTTGACTAGCGGGAAACAAGAGACCCAGTACTTC.

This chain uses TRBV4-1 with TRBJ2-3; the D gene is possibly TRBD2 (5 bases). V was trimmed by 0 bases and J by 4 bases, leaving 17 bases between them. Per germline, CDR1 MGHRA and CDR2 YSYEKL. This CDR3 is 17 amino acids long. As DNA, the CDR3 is TGCGCCAGCAGCCAAGATGGGAGTAGGTTGGTGGCAGATACGCAGTATTTT. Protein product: CASSQDGSRLVADTQYF.

CDR3 sequence: CASSPWTSGGSYEQYF. CDR3 coding DNA: TGTGCCAGCAGCCCTTGGACTAGCGGGGGCTCCTACGAGCAGTACTTC. The chain employs TRBV4-2 and TRBJ2-7; 13 bases are a match to TRBD2. The trim removed 4 bases at V and 0 bases at J, leaving 3 bases unmatched. CDR1 LGHNA and CDR2 YNFKEQ come from the germline V gene. CDR3 length: 16 amino acids.

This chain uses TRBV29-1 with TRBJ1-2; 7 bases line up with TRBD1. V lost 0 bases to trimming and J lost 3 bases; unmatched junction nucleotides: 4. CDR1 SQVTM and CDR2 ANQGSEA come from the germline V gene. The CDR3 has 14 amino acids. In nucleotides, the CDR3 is TGCAGCGTTGAAGATCAGGGACAGCACTATGGCTACACCTTC. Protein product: CSVEDQGQHYGYTF.

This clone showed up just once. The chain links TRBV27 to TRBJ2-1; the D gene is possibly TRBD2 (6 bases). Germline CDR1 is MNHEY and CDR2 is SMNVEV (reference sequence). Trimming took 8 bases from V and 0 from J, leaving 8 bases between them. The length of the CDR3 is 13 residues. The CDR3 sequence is CASGAGSYNEQFF. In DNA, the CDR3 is TGTGCCAGCGGAGCGGGCTCCTACAATGAGCAGTTCTTC.

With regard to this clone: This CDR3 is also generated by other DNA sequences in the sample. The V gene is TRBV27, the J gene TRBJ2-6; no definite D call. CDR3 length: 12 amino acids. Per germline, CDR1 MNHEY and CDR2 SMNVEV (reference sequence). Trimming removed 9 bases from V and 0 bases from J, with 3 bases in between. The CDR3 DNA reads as TGTGCCAGTCTCTCTGGGGCCAACGTCCTGACTTTC. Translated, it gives CASLSGANVLTF.

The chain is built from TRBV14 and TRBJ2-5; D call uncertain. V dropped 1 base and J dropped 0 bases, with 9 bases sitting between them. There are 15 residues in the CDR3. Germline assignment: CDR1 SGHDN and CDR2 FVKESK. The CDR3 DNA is TGTGCCAGCAGCCAAGGGTTTGGGGACCAAGAGACCCAGTACTTC. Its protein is CASSQGFGDQETQYF. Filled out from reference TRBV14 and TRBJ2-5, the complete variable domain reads EAGVTQFPSHSVIEKGQTVTLRCDPISGHDNLYWYRRVMGKEIKFLLHFVKESKQDESGMPNNRFLAERTGGTYSTLKVQPAELEDSGVYFCASSQGFGDQETQYFGPGTRLLVL.

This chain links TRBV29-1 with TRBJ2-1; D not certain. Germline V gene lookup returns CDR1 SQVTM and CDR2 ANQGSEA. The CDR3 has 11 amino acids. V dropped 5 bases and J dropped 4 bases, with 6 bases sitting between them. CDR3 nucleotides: TGCAGCGTTATATTGTACAATGAGCAGTTCTTC. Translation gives CSVILYNEQFF.

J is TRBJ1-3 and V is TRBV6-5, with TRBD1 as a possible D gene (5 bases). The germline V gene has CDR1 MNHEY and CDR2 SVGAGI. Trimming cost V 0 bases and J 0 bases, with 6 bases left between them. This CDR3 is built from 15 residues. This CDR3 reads CASSYSTASGNTIYF. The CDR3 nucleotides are TGTGCCAGCAGTTACTCGACAGCCTCTGGAAACACCATATATTTT.

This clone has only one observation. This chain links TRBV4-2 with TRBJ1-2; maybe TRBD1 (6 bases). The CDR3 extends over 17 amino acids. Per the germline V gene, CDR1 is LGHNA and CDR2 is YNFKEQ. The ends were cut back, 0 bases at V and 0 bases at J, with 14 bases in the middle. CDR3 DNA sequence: TGTGCCAGCAGCCAAGATGCAGGGGAAGGGGCTAACTATGGCTACACCTTC. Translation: CASSQDAGEGANYGYTF.

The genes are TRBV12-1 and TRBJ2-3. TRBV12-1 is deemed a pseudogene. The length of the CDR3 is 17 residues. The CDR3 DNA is TGTGCCAGCAGCAAAGGGCTCTGCGGATCCCGGGCAGATACGCAGTATTTT. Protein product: CASSKGLCGSRADTQYF.

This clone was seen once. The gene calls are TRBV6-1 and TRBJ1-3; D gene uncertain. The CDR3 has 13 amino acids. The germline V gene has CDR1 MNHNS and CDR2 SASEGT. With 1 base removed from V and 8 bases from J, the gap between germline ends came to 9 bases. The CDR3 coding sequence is TGTGCCAGCAGTGAAGGGAGGGCGGACACCATATATTTT. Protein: CASSEGRADTIYF.

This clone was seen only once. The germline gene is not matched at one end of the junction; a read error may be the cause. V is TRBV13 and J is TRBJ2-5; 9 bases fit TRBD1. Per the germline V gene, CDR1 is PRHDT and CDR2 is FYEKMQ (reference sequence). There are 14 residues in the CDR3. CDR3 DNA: TGTGCCAGCAGTTTAGGGGACAGGGAGGAGACCCAGTACTTC. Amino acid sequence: CASSLGDREETQYF.

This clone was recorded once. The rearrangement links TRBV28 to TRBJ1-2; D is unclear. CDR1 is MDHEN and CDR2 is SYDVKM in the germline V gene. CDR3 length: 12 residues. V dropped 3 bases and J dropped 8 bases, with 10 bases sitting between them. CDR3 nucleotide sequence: TGTGCCAGCAGTTTTAAGGGTTTAGGCTACACCTTC. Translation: CASSFKGLGYTF.

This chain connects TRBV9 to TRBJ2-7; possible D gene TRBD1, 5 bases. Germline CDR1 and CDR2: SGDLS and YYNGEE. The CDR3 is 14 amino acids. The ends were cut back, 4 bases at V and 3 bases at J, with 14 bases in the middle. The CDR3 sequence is CASSLSQGNYEQYF. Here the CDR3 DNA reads TGTGCCAGCAGCCTCTCTCAGGGCAACTACGAGCAGTACTTC.

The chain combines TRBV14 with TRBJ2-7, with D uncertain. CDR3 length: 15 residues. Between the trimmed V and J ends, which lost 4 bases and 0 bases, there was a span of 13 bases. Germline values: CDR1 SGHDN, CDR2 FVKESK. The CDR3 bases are TGTGCCAGCAGCCCTTCACCCAAGAGCTCCTACGAGCAGTACTTC. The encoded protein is CASSPSPKSSYEQYF.

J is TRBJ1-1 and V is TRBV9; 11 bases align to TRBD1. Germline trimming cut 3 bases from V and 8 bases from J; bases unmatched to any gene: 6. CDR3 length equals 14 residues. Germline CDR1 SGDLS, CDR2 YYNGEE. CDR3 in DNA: TGTGCCAGCAGCGGGGACAGGGGGTATCCAGAAGCTTTCTTT. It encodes CASSGDRGYPEAFF.

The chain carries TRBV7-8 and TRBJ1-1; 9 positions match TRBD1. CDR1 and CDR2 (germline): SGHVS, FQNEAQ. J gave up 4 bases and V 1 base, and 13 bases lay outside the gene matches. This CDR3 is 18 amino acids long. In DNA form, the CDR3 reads TGTGCCAGCAGCTTAGGGACAGGGGCCCCACTGTTCGGCACTGAAGCTTTCTTT. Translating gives CASSLGTGAPLFGTEAFF.